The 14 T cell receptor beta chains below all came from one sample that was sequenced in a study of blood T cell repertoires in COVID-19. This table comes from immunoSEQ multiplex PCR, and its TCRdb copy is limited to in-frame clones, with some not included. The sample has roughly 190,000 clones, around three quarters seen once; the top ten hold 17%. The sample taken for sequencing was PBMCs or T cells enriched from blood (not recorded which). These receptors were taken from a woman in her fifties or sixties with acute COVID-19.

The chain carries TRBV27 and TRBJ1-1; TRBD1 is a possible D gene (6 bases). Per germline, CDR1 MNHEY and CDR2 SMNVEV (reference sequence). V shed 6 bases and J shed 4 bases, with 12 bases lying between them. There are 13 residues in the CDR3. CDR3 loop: CASRPQGRTEAFF. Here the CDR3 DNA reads TGTGCCAGCAGACCACAGGGTCGCACTGAAGCTTTCTTT.

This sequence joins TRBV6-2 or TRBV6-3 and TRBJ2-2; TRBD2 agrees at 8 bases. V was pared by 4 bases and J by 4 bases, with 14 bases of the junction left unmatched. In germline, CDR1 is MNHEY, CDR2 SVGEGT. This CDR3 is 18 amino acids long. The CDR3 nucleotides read TGTGCCAGCAGTTTAGGAGTGCTAGCGGGTACTATCACCGGGGAGCTGTTTTTT. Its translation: CASSLGVLAGTITGELFF.

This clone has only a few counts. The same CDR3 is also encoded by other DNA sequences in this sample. The CDR3 coding sequence is TGCGCCAGCAGCCAAGAGGGGCGGGGGGGCAATGAGCAGTTCTTC. Translated: CASSQEGRGGNEQFF. The genes are TRBV4-1 and TRBJ2-1; 9 bases line up with TRBD2. V lost 0 bases, J lost 6 bases, and 3 bases stayed unmatched. Germline values: CDR1 MGHRA, CDR2 YSYEKL. The CDR3 runs to 15 residues.

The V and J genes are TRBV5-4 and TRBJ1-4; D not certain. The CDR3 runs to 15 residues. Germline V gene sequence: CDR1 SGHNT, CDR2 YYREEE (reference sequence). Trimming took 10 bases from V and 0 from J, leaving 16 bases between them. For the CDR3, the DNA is TGTGCCGCTAGCTTTGGGGTTGCAACTAATGAAAAACTGTTTTTT. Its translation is CAASFGVATNEKLFF.

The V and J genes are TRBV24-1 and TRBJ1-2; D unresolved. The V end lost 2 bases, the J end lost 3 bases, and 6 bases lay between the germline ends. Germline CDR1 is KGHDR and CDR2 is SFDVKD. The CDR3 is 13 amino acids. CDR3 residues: CATSDSGYYGYTF. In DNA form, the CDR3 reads TGTGCCACCAGTGATTCGGGATACTATGGCTACACCTTC.

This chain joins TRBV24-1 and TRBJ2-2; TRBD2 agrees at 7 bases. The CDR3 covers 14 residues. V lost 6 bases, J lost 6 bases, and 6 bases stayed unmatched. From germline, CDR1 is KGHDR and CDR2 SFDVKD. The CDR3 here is CATSRRGVSGELFF. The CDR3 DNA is TGTGCCACCAGTCGTCGGGGGGTTTCCGGGGAGCTGTTTTTT.

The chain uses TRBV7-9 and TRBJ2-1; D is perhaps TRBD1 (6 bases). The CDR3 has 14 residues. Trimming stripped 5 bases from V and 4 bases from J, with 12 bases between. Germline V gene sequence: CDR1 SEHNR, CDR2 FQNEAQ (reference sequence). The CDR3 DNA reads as TGTGCCAGCAGCCCCGGGACACTATACAATGAGCAGTTCTTC. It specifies CASSPGTLYNEQFF.

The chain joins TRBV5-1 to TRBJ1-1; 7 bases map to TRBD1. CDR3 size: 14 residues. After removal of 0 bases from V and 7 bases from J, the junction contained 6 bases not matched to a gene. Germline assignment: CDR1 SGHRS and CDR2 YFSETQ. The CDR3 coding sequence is TGCGCCAGCAGCTTGGAACGGACAGGTGTTGAAGCTTTCTTT. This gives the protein CASSLERTGVEAFF.

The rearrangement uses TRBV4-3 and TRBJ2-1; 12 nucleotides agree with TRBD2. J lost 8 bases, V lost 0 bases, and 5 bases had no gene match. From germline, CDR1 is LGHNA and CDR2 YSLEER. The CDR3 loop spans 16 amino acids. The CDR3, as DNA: TGCGCCAGCAGCCAAGATGGAACTAGCGGGGGGTATGAGCAGTTCTTC. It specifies CASSQDGTSGGYEQFF.

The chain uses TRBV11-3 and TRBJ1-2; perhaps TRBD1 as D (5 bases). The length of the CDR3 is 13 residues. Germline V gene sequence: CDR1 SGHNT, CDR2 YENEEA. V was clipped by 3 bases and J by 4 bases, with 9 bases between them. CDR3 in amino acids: CASSFQGVYGYTF. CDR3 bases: TGTGCCAGCAGCTTTCAGGGCGTCTATGGCTACACCTTC.

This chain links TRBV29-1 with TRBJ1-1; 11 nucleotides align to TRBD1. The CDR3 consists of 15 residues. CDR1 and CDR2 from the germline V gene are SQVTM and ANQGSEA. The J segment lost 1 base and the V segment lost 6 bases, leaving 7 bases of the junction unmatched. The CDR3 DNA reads TGCAGCGTAGTTTGGACAGGGGGCCCGAACACTGAAGCTTTCTTT. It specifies CSVVWTGGPNTEAFF.

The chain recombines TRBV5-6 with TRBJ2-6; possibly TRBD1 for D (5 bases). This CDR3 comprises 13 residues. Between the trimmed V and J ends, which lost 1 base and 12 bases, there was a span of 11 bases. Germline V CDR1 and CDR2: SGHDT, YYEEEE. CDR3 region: CASSLPSQGVLTF. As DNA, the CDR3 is TGTGCCAGCAGCTTGCCGTCCCAGGGCGTCCTGACTTTC.

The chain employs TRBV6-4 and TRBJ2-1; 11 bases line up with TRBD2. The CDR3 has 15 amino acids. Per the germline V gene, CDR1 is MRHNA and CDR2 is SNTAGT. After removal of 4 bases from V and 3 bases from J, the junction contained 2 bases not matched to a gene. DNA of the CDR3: TGTGCCAGCAGTGTAACTAGCGGGAGCTACAATGAGCAGTTCTTC. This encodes CASSVTSGSYNEQFF.

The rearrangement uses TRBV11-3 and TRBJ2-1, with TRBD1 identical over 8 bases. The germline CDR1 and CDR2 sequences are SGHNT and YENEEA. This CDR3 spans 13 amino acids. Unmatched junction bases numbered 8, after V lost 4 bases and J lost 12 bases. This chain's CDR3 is CASSSGGQGGQFF. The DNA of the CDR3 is TGTGCCAGCAGCTCCGGTGGACAGGGTGGGCAGTTCTTC.